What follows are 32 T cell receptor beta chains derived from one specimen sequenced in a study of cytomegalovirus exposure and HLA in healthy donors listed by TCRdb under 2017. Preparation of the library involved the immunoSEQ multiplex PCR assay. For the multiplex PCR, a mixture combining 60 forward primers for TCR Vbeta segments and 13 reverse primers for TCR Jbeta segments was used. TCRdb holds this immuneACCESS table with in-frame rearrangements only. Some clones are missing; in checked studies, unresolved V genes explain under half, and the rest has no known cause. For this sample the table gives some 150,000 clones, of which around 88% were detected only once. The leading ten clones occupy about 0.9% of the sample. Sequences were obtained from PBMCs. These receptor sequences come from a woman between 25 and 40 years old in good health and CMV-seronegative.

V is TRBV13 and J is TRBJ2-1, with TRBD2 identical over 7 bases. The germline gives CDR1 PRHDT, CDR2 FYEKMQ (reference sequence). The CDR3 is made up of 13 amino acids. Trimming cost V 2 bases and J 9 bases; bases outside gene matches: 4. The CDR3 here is CASSLRDYPEQFF. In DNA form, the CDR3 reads TGTGCCAGCAGCTTACGGGACTACCCTGAGCAGTTCTTC.

As DNA, the CDR3 is TGCGCCAGCAGCTTGGGTTCCGGGACTATGCTCTACGAGCAGTACTTC. Its translation is CASSLGSGTMLYEQYF. The rearrangement links TRBV5-1 to TRBJ2-7, with 7 bases that match TRBD2. The CDR3 consists of 16 residues. The V gene's germline CDR1 is SGHRS and CDR2 YFSETQ. Trimming removed 0 bases from V and 3 bases from J; junction bases left unmatched: 9.

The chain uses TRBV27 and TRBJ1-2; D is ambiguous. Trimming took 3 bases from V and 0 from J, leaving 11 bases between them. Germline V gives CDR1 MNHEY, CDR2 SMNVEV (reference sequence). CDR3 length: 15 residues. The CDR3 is CASSLGRNPNYGYTF. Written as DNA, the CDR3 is TGTGCCAGCAGTTTGGGCAGAAATCCTAACTATGGCTACACCTTC.

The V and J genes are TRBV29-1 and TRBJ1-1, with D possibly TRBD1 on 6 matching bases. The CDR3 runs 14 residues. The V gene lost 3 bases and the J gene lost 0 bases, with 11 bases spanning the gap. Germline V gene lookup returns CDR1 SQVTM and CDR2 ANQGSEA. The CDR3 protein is CSVEGHLMNTEAFF. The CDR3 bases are TGCAGCGTTGAGGGACACTTGATGAACACTGAAGCTTTCTTT.

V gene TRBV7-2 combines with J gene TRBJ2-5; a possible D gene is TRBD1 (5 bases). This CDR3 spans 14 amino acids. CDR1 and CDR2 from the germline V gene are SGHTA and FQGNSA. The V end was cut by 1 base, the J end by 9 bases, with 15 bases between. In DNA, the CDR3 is TGTGCCAGCAGCTTAGTACAGGTAGCTCAGGCCCAGTACTTC. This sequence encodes CASSLVQVAQAQYF. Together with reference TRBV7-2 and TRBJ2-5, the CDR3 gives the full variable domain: GAGVSQSPSNKVTEKGKDVELRCDPISGHTALYWYRQSLGQGLEFLIYFQGNSAPDKSGLPSDRFSAERTGGSVSTLTIQRTQQEDSAVYLCASSLVQVAQAQYFGPGTRLLVL.

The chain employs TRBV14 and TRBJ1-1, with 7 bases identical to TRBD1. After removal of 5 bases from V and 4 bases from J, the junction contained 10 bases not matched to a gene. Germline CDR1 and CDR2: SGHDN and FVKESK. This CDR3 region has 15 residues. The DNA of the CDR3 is TGTGCCAGCAGCGAGCTATACAGGGGAGTCACTGAAGCTTTCTTT. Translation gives CASSELYRGVTEAFF.

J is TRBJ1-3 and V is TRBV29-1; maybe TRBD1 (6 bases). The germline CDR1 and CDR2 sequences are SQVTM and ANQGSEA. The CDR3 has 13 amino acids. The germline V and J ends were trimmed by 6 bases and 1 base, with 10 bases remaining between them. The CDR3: CSVLTGSGNTIYF. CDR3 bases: TGCAGCGTGCTTACAGGGTCTGGAAACACCATATATTTT.

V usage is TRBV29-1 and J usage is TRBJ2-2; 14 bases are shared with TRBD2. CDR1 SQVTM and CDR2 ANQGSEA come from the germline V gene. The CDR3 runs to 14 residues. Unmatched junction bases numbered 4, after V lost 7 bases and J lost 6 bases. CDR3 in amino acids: CSAGLAGAAGELFF. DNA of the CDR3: TGCAGCGCGGGACTAGCGGGAGCCGCCGGGGAGCTGTTTTTT.

CDR3 loop: CASSTELAGKWSTGELFF. For the CDR3, the DNA is TGTGCCAGCAGCACCGAGCTAGCGGGGAAGTGGAGCACCGGGGAGCTGTTTTTT. The chain joins TRBV9 to TRBJ2-2; TRBD2 matches at 9 bases. This CDR3 spans 18 amino acids. The V segment lost 4 bases and the J segment 4 bases; nucleotides outside the gene matches: 14. Germline V CDR1 and CDR2: SGDLS, YYNGEE.

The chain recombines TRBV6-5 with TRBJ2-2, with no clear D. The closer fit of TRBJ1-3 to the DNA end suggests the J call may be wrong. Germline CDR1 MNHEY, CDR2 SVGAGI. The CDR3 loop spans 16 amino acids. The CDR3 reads CASSYSRSHSGNTIYF. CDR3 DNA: TGTGCCAGCAGTTACTCCAGGTCTCACTCTGGAAACACCATATATTTT.

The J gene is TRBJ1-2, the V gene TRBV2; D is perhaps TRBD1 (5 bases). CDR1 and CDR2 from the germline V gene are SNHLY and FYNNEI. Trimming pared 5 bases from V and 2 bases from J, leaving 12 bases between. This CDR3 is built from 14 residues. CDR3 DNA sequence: TGTGCCAGCAGTCGGACACTACTAAACTATGGCTACACCTTC. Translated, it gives CASSRTLLNYGYTF.

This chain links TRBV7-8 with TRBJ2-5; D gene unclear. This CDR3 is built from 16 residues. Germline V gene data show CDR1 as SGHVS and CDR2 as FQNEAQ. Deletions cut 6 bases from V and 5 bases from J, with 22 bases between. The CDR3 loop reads CASSLAEAPHKETQYF. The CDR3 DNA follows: TGTGCCAGCAGTTTGGCCGAGGCGCCCCACAAGGAGACCCAGTACTTC.

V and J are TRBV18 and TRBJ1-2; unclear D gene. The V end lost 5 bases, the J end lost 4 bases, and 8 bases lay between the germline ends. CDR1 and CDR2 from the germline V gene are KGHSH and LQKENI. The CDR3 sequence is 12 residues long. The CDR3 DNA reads TGTGCCAGCTCAGAGGGCGGCTATGGCTACACCTTC. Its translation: CASSEGGYGYTF.

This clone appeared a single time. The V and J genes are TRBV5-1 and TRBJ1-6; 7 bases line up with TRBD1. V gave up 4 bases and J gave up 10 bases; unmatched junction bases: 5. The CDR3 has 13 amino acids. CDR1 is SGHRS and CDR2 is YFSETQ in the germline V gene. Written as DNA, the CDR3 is TGCGCCAGCAGCCGAGGACAGGAATCACCCCTCCACTTT. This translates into CASSRGQESPLHF.

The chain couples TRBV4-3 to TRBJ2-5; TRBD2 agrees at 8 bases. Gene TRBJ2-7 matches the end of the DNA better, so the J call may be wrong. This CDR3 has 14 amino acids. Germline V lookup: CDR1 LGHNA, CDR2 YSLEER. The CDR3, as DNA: TGCGCCAGCAGCCAAGTTCTAGCGGGCCACGAGCAGTACTTC. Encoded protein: CASSQVLAGHEQYF.

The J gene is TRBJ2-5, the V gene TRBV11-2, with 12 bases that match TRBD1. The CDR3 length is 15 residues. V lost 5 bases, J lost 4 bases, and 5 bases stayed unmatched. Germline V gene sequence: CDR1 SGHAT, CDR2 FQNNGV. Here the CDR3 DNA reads TGTGCCAGCAGCCCCGGGACAGGGGGCAGAGAGACCCAGTACTTC. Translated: CASSPGTGGRETQYF.

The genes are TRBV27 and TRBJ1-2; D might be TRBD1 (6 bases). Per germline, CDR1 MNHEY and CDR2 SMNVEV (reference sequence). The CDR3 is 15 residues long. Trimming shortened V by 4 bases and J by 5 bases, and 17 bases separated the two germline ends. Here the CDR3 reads CASSSQGLDRYGYTF. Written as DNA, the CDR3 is TGTGCCAGCAGTTCCCAGGGGCTAGACCGTTATGGCTACACCTTC.

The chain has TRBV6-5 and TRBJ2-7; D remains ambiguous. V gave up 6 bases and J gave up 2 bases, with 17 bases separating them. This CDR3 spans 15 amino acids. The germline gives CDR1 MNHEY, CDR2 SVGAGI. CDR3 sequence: CASSPLPRHPYEQYF. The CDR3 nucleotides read TGTGCCAGCAGCCCACTCCCGCGTCATCCCTACGAGCAGTACTTC.

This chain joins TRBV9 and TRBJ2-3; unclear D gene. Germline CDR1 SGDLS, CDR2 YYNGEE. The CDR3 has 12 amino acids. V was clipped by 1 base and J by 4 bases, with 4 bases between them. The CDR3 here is CASSVLADTQYF. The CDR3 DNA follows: TGTGCCAGCAGCGTACTTGCAGATACGCAGTATTTT.

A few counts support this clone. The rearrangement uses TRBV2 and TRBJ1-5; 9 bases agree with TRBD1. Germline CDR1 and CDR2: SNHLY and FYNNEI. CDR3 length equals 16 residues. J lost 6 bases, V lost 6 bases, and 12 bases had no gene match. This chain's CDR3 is CASRKSTGGESQPQHF. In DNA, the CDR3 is TGTGCCAGCAGGAAAAGTACAGGGGGCGAGAGTCAGCCCCAGCATTTT.

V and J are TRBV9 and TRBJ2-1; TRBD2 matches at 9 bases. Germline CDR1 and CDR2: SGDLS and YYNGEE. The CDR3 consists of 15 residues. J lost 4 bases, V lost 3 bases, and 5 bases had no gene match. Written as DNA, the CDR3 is TGTGCCAGCAGCGATAGCGGGGGCCCTTACAATGAGCAGTTCTTC. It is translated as CASSDSGGPYNEQFF.

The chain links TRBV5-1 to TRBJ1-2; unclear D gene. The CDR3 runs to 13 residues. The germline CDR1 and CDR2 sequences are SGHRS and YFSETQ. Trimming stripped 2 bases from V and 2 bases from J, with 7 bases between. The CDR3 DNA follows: TGCGCCAGCAGCTTCTTGAGAAACTATGGCTACACCTTC. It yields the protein CASSFLRNYGYTF.

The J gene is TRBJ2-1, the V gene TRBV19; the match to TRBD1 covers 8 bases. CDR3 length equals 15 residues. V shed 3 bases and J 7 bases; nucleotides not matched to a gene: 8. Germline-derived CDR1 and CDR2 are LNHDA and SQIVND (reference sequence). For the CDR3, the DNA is TGTGCCAGTAGTATCACCGGAACAGGGGGTAATGAGCAGTTCTTC. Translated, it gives CASSITGTGGNEQFF.

Here the CDR3 reads CSASTGEAFF. CDR3 coding DNA: TGCAGTGCTAGTACAGGTGAAGCTTTCTTT. The J gene is TRBJ1-1, the V gene TRBV20-1, with D possibly matching TRBD1 (5 bases). CDR1 and CDR2 from the germline V gene are DFQATT and SNEGSKA (reference sequence). This CDR3 contains 10 residues. Trimming took 3 bases from V and 7 from J, leaving 6 bases between them.

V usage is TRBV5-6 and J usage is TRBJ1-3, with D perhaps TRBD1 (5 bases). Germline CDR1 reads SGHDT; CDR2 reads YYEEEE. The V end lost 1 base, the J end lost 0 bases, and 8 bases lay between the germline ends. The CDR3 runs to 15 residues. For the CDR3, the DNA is TGTGCCAGCAGCTTGACAGGAGTCTCTGGAAACACCATATATTTT. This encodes CASSLTGVSGNTIYF. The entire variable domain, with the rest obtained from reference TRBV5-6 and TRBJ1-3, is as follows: DAGVTQSPTHLIKTRGQQVTLRCSPKSGHDTVSWYQQALGQGPQFIFQYYEEEERQRGNFPDRFSGHQFPNYSSELNVNALLLGDSALYLCASSLTGVSGNTIYFGEGSWLTVV.

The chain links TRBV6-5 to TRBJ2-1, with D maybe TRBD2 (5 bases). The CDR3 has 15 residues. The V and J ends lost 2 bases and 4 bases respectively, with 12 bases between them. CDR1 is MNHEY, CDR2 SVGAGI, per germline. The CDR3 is CASSYLAGPYNEQFF. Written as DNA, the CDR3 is TGTGCCAGCAGTTACCTTGCGGGCCCTTACAATGAGCAGTTCTTC.

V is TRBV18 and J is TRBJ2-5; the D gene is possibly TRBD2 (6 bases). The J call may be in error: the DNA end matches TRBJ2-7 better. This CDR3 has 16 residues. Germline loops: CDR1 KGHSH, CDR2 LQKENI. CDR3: CASSPPRDGGLYEQYF. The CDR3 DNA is TGTGCCAGCTCACCACCGCGGGACGGAGGGCTGTACGAGCAGTACTTC.

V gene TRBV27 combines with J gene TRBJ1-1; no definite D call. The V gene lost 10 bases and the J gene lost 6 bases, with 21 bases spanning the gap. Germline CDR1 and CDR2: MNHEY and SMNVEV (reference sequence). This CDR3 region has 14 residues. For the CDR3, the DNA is TGTGCCACTCAGTCGGGGTTTGGGGTATCTGAAGCTTTCTTT. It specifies CATQSGFGVSEAFF.

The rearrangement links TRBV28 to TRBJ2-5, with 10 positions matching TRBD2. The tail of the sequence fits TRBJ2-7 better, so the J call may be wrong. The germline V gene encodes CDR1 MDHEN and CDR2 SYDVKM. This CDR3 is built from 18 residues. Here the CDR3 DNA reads TGTGCCAGCAGTCCCCCAACTAGCGGGGCCCGTATTTCCTACGAGCAGTACTTC. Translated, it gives CASSPPTSGARISYEQYF.

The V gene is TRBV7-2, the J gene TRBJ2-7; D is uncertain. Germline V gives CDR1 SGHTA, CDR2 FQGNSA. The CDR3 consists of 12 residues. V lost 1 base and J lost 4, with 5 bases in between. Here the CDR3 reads CASSLDLYEQYF. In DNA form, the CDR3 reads TGTGCCAGCAGCTTAGATTTATACGAGCAGTACTTC. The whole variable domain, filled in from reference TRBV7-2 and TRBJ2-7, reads GAGVSQSPSNKVTEKGKDVELRCDPISGHTALYWYRQSLGQGLEFLIYFQGNSAPDKSGLPSDRFSAERTGGSVSTLTIQRTQQEDSAVYLCASSLDLYEQYFGPGTRLTVT.

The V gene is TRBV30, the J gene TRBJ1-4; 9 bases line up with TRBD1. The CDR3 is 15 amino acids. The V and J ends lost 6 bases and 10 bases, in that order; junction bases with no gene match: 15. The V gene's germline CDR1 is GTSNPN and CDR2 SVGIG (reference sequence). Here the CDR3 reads CACSTGGRSPRKLFF. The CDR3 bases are TGTGCCTGTTCAACAGGGGGCCGGTCTCCAAGAAAACTGTTTTTT.

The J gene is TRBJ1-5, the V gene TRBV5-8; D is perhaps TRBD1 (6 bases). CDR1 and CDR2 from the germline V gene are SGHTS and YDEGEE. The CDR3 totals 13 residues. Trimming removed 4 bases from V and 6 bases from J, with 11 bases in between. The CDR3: CASSRTRGQPQHF. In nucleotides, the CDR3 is TGTGCCAGCAGCAGAACCAGGGGTCAGCCCCAGCATTTT.